This record covers a single T cell receptor beta chain. The data are from a study of blood T cell repertoires in COVID-19. Study information: Material from acute and convalescent COVID-19 was sourced from the United States, Italy and Spain.

Authors' methods: Estimated nucleated cell counts came from reference gene primer amplification. The protocol was immunoSEQ multiplex PCR, while the TCRdb copy is restricted to in-frame clones and leaves out a portion. The DNA gave D and trimming, while V, J and clone size come from that table. In the table there are about 130,000 clones, roughly 86% of which are singletons. Germline V gives CDR1 SGHKS, CDR2 YYEKEE (reference sequence). There are 15 residues in the CDR3. J gave up 7 bases and V 2 bases, and 6 bases lay outside the gene matches. Specimen: peripheral blood. J is TRBJ1-6 and V is TRBV5-5; 7 bases are a match to TRBD1. This clonotype was sampled from a woman aged 65 to 85 with COVID-19, enrolled during active disease. CDR3 in DNA: TGTGCCAGCAGCTTTAGACAGGGCGAGAATTCACCCCTCCACTTT. It specifies CASSFRQGENSPLHF.